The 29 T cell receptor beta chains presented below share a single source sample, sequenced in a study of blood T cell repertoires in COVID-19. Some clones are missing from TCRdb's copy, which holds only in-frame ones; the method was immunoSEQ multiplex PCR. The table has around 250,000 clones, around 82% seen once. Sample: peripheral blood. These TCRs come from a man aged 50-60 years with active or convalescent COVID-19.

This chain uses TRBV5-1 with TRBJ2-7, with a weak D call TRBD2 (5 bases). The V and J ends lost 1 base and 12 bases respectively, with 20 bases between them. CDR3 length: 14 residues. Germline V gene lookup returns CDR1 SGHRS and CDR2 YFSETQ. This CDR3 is CASSLSANLERWYF. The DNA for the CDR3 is TGCGCCAGCAGCTTGTCGGCCAATTTAGAGCGGTGGTACTTC.

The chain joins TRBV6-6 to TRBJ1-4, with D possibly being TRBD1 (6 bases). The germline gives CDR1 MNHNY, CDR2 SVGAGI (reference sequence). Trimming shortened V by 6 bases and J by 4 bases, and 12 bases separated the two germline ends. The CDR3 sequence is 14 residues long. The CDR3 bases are TGTGCCAGCAGGGCCGGACAGAATAATGAAAAACTGTTTTTT. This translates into CASRAGQNNEKLFF.

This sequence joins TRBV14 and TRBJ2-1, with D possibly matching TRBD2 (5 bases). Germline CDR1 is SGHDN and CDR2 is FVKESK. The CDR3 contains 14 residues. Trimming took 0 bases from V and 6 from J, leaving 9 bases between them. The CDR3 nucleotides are TGTGCCAGCAGCCAAGACCTAGCCCCCAATGAGCAGTTCTTC. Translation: CASSQDLAPNEQFF.

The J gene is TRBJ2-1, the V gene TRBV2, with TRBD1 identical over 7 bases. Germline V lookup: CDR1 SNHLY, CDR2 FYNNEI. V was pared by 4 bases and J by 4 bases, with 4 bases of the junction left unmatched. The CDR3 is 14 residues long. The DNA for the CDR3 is TGTGCCAGCAGTGGGTCAGGGGGATACAATGAGCAGTTCTTC. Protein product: CASSGSGGYNEQFF.

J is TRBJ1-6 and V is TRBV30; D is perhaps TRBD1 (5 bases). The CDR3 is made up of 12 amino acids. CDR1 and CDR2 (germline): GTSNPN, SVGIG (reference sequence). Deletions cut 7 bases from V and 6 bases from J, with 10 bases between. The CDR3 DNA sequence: TGTGCCTCCTACGGGGGTAATTCACCCCTCCACTTT. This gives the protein CASYGGNSPLHF.

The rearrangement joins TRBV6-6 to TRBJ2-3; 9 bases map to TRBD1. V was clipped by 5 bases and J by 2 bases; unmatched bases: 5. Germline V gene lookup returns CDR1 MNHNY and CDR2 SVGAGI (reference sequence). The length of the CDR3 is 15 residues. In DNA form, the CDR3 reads TGTGCCAGCAGTGGACAGGGGAGCGTCACAGATACGCAGTATTTT. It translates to CASSGQGSVTDTQYF.

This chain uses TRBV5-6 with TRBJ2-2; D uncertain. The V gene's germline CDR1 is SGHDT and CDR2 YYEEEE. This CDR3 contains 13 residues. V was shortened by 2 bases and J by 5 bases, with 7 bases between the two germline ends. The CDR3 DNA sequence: TGTGCCAGCAGCTTTCAACAGACCGGGGAGCTGTTTTTT. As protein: CASSFQQTGELFF.

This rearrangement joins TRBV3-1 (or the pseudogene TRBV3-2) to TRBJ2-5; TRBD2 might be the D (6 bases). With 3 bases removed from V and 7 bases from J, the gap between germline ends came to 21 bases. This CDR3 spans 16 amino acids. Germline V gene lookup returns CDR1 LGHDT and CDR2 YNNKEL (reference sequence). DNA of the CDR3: TGTGCCAGCAGCCAGAACCGGGACTCCCAAACTGGGACCCAGTACTTC. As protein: CASSQNRDSQTGTQYF.

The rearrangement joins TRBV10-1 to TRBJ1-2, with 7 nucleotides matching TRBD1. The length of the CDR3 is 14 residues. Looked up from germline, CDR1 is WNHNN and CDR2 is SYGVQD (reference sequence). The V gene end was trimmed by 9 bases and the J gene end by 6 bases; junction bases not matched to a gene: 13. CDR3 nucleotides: TGCGCCAGAACAACACAGGGGAGTAGTGATGGCTACACCTTC. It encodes CARTTQGSSDGYTF.

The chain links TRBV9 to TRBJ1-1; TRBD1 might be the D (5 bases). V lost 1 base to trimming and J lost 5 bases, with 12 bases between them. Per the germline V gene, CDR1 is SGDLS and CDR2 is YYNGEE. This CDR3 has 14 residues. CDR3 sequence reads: CASSVYQGGTEAFF. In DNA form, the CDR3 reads TGTGCCAGCAGCGTATATCAGGGAGGTACTGAAGCTTTCTTT.

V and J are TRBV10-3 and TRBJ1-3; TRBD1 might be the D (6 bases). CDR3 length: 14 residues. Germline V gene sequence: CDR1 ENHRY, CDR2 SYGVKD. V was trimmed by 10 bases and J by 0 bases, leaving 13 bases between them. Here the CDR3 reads CATTGSDSGNTIYF. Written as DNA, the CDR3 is TGTGCCACCACAGGGTCCGACTCTGGAAACACCATATATTTT.

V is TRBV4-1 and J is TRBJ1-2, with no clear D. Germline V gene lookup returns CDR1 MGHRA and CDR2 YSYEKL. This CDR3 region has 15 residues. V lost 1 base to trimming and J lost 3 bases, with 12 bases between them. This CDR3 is CASSQVIASDYGYTF. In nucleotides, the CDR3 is TGCGCCAGCAGCCAAGTAATAGCCTCCGACTATGGCTACACCTTC.

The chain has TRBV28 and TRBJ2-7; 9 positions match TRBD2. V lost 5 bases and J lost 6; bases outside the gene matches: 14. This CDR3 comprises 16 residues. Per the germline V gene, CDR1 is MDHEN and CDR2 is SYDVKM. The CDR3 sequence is CASSGGEAGGPPEQYF. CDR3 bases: TGTGCCAGCAGTGGGGGAGAAGCGGGGGGCCCGCCCGAGCAGTACTTC.

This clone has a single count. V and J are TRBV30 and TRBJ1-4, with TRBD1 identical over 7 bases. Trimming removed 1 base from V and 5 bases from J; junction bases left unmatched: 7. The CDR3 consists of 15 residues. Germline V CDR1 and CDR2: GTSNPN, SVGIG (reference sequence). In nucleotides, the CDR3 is TGTGCCTGGAGTGCCTGGGGACAGCGCAATGAAAAACTGTTTTTT. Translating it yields CAWSAWGQRNEKLFF.

The CDR3 sequence: CATSRRRTSMNTEAFF. The CDR3 DNA is TGTGCCACTTCGCGTCGGAGAACCTCGATGAACACTGAAGCTTTCTTT. The V and J genes are TRBV24-1 and TRBJ1-1; D ambiguous. CDR1 KGHDR and CDR2 SFDVKD come from the germline V gene. The CDR3 spans 16 residues. The V gene lost 10 bases and the J gene lost 0 bases, with 20 bases spanning the gap.

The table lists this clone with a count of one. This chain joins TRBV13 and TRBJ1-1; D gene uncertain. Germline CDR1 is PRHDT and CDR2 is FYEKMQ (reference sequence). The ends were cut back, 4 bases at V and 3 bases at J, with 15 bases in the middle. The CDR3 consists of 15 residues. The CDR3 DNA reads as TGTGCCAGCAGCTGGCCCGCAGGTGTCTACACTGAAGCTTTCTTT. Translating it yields CASSWPAGVYTEAFF. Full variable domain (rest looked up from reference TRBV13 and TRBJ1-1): AAGVIQSPRHLIKEKRETATLKCYPIPRHDTVYWYQQGPGQDPQFLISFYEKMQSDKGSIPDRFSAQQFSDYHSELNMSSLELGDSALYFCASSWPAGVYTEAFFGQGTRLTVV.

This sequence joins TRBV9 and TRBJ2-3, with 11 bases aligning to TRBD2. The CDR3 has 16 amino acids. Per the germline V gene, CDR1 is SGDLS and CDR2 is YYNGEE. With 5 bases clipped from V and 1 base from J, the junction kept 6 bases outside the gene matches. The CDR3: CASSRLAGRGTDTQYF. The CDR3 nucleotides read TGTGCCAGCAGTCGACTAGCGGGGCGGGGCACAGATACGCAGTATTTT.

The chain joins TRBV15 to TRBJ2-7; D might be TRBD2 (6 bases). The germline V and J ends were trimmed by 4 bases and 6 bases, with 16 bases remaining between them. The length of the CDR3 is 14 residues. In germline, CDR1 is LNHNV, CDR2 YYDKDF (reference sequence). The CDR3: CATSTGDRSSEQYF. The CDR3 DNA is TGTGCCACCAGCACGGGAGACCGATCGAGCGAGCAGTACTTC.

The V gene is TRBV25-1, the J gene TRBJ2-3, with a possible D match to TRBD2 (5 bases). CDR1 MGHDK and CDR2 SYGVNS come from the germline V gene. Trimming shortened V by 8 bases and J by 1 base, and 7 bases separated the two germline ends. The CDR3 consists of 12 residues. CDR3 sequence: CASEGGTDTQYF. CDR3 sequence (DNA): TGTGCCAGCGAGGGCGGCACAGATACGCAGTATTTT. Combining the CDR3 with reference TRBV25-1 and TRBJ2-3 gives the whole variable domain EADIYQTPRYLVIGTGKKITLECSQTMGHDKMYWYQQDPGMELHLIHYSYGVNSTEKGDLSSESTVSRIRTEHFPLTLESARPSHTSQYLCASEGGTDTQYFGPGTRLTVL.

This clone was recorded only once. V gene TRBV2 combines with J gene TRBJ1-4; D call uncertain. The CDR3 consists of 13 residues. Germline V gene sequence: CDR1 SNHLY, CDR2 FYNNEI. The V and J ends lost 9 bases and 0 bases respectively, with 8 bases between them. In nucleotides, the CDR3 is TGTGCCAGACGAGAAGCAACTAATGAAAAACTGTTTTTT. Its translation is CARREATNEKLFF.

In DNA form, the CDR3 reads TGCGCCAGCAGCGAGGAAGTCACAGATACGCAGTATTTT. This gives the protein CASSEEVTDTQYF. J is TRBJ2-3 and V is TRBV5-1; no clear D. Per the germline V gene, CDR1 is SGHRS and CDR2 is YFSETQ. This CDR3 is built from 13 residues. Trimming removed 4 bases at V and 2 bases at J, with 8 bases between.

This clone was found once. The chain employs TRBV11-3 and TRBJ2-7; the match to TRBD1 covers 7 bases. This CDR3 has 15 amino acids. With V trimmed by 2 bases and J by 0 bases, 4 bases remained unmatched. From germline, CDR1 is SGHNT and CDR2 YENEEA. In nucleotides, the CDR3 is TGTGCCAGCAGCTTATCCCGGGACAGCTCCTACGAGCAGTACTTC. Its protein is CASSLSRDSSYEQYF. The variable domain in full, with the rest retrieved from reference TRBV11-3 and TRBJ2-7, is EAGVVQSPRYKIIEKKQPVAFWCNPISGHNTLYWYLQNLGQGPELLIRYENEEAVDDSQLPKDRFSAERLKGVDSTLKIQPAELGDSAVYLCASSLSRDSSYEQYFGPGTRLTVT.

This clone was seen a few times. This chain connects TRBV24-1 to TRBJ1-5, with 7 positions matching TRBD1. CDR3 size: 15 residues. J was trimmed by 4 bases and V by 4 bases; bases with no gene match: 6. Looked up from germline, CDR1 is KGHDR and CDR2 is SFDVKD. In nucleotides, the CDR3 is TGTGCCACCAGTGAATCGGGACAGCCTAATCAGCCCCAGCATTTT. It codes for CATSESGQPNQPQHF.

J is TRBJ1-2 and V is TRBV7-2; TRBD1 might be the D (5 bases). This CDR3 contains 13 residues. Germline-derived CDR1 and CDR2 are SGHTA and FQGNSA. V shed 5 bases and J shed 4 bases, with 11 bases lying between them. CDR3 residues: CASSHPGRYGYTF. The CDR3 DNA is TGTGCCAGCAGCCACCCAGGGCGCTATGGCTACACCTTC.

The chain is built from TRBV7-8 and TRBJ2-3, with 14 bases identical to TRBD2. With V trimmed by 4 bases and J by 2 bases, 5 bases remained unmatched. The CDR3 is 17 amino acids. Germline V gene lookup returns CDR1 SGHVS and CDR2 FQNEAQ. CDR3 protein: CASSSGLAGGPTDTQYF. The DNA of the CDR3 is TGTGCCAGCAGCTCCGGACTAGCGGGGGGCCCCACAGATACGCAGTATTTT. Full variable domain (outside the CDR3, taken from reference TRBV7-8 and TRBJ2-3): GAGVSQSPRYKVAKRGQDVALRCDPISGHVSLFWYQQALGQGPEFLTYFQNEAQLDKSGLPSDRFFAERPEGSVSTLKIQRTQQEDSAVYLCASSSGLAGGPTDTQYFGPGTRLTVL.

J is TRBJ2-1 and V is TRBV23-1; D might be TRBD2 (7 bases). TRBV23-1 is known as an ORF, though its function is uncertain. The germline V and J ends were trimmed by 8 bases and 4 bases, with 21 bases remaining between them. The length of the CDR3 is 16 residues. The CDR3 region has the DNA TGCGCCAGCGCGGGGGACATTTCCTCTGAATACAATGAGCAGTTCTTC. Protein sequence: CASAGDISSEYNEQFF.

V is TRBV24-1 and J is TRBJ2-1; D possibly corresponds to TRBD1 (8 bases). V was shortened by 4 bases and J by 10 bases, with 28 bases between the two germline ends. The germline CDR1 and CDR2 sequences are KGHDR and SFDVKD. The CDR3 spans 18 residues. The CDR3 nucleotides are TGTGCCACCAGTGACGCTAGGGGGGGACAGGCGGCGATAGGGGAGCAGTTCTTC. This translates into CATSDARGGQAAIGEQFF.

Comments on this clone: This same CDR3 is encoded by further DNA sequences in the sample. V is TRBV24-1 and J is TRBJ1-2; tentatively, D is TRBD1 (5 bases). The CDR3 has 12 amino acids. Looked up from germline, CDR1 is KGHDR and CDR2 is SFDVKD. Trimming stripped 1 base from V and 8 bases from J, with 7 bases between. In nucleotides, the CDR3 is TGTGCCACCAGTGATTTTAGGGGCGGCTACACCTTC. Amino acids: CATSDFRGGYTF.

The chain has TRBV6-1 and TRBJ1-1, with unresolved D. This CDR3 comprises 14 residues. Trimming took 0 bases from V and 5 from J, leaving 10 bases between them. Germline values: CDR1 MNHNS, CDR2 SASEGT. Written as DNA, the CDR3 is TGTGCCAGCAGTGAAGCGCCCCCCAGGACTGAAGCTTTCTTT. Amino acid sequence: CASSEAPPRTEAFF.